This T cell receptor beta chain appears in the sequencing data of a study of chemoradiotherapy in HPV16-positive cancers. TCRdb keeps only in-frame clones here, not all; method: immunoSEQ multiplex PCR. The sample gives approximately 630 clones, under 90% of which show up once; over 3% is in the top ten. The CDR3 has 15 amino acids. Trimming took 6 bases from V and 0 from J; bases not matched to a gene: 8. Germline values: CDR1 LGHNT, CDR2 FRNRAP. Material: tumor tissue, obtained from a patient who underwent chemoradiotherapy. The chain links TRBV12-5 to TRBJ2-7; 7 bases map to TRBD2. The TCR was taken from a human donor with HPV-associated anogenital cancer. CDR3 nucleotide sequence: TGTGCTAGTGGACGGGGGGATTTCAGCTCCTACGAGCAGTACTTC. Amino acid sequence: CASGRGDFSSYEQYF.